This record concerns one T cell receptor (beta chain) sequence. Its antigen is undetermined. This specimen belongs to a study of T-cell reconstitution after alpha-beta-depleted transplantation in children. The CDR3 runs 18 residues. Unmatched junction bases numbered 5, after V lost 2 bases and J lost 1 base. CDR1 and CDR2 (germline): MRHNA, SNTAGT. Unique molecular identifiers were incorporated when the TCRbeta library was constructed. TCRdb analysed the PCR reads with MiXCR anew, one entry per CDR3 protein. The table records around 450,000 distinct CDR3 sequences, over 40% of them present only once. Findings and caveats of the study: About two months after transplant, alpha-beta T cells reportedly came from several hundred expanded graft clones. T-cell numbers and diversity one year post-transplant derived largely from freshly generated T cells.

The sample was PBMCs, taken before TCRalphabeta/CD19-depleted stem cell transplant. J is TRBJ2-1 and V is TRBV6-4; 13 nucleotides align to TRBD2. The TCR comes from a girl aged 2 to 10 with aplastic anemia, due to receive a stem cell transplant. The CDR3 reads CASSDRTSGRVSYNEQFF. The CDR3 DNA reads TGTGCCAGCAGTGACCGGACTAGCGGGAGAGTATCCTACAATGAGCAGTTCTTC.